The sample holds a few counts of the clone carrying this TCR beta chain. The antigen remains undetermined. In the PCR, 60 Vbeta and 13 Jbeta primers were used. Here immunoSEQ multiplex PCR was the method, and the copy in TCRdb shows in-frame clones only, minus some. The repertoire holds about 130,000 clones, with 74% as singletons. Healthy people donating bone marrow made up the donors. The entry originates in a study of cytomegalovirus exposure and HLA in healthy donors. Regarding the study as a whole: Using a false discovery rate of 0.05, a later analysis showed that approximately 17,000 TCR beta sequences were associated with HLA alleles.

Material: PBMCs. The receptor's source is a woman between 45 and 60 years old in good health and CMV-seropositive.

The CDR3: CASSQGDSLTGNTIYF. CDR3 DNA sequence: TGCGCCAGCAGCCAGGGGGACAGCTTAACTGGAAACACCATATATTTT. This chain uses TRBV5-1 with TRBJ1-3; TRBD1 matches at 7 bases. The CDR3 covers 16 residues. Trimming at V came to 4 bases and at J to 2 bases, leaving 9 bases not matched to a gene. CDR1 is SGHRS, CDR2 YFSETQ, per germline.